The present TCR beta chain was sequenced within a study of blood T cell repertoires in COVID-19. The CDR3 has 14 residues. Germline V gene data show CDR1 as LNHDA and CDR2 as SQIVND (reference sequence). Deletions cut 9 bases from V and 2 bases from J, with 13 bases between. Libraries were prepared by immunoSEQ multiplex PCR; TCRdb keeps only in-frame clonotypes and omits some of them. Among 100,000 to 150,000 clones listed, about 87% were seen once. The clonotype comes from a man aged 45 to 65 with acute or convalescent COVID-19. The gene calls are TRBV19 and TRBJ1-4; D perhaps matches TRBD1 (6 bases). The sample comprised peripheral blood. This CDR3 is CASRDTWTNEKLFF. The CDR3 bases are TGTGCCAGCCGGGACACTTGGACTAATGAAAAACTGTTTTTT.